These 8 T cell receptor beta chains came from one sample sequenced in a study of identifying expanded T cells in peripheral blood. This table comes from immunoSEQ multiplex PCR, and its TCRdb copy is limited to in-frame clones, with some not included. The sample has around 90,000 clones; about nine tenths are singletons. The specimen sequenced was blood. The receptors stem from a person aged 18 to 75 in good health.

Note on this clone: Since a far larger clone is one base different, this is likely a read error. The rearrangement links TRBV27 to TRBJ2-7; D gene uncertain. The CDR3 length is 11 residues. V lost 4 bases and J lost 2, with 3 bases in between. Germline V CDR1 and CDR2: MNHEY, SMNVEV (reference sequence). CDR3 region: CASSSAYEQYF. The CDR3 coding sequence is TGTGCCAGCAGTTCCGCCTACGAGCAGTACTTC.

The CDR3 here is CASGNTEAFF. DNA of the CDR3: TGTGCCAGCGGGAACACTGAAGCTTTCTTT. The chain recombines TRBV7-2 with TRBJ1-1, with D unclear. The CDR3 is made up of 10 amino acids. The V and J ends lost 8 bases and 1 base respectively, with 2 bases between them. Germline-derived CDR1 and CDR2 are SGHTA and FQGNSA.

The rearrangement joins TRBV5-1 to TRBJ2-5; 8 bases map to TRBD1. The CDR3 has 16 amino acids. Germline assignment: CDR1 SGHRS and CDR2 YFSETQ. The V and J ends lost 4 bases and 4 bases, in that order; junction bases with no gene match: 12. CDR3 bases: TGCGCCAGCAGCCATAATGGACAGGGACGGGGAGAGACCCAGTACTTC. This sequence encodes CASSHNGQGRGETQYF.

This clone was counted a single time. CDR3 nucleotide sequence: TGTGCCAGCAGCTCCGTTTTGGAGCAGTACTTC. Amino acids: CASSSVLEQYF. This sequence joins TRBV7-9 and TRBJ2-7; D not certain. Germline CDR1 and CDR2: SEHNR and FQNEAQ (reference sequence). This CDR3 comprises 11 residues. Trimming pared 4 bases from V and 7 bases from J, leaving 8 bases between.

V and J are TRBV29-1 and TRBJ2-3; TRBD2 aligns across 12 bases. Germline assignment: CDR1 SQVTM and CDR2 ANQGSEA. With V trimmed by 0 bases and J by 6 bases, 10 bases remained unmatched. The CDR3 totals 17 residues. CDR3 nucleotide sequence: TGCAGCGTTGAAGAAGGTCCGGGACTAGCGGGCCGGGATACGCAGTATTTT. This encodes CSVEEGPGLAGRDTQYF.

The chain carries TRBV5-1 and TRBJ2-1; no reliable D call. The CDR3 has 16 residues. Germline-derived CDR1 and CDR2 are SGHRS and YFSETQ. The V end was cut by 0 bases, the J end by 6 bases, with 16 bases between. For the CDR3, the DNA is TGCGCCAGCAGCTTGGCCCCTACTTTCCGATTCAATGAGCAGTTCTTC. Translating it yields CASSLAPTFRFNEQFF.

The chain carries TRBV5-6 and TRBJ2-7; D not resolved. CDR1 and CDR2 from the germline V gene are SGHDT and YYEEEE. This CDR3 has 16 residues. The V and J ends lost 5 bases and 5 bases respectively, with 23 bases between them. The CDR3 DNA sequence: TGTGCCAGCAGTTCATGGATTAGGCTAGTCTATAACGAGCAGTACTTC. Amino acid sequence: CASSSWIRLVYNEQYF.

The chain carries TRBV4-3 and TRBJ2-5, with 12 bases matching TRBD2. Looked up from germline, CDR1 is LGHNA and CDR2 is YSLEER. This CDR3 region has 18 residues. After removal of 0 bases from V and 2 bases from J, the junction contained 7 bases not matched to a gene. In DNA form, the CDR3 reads TGCGCCAGCAGCCAAGATCCCCTAGCGGGAGGGGGGCAAGAGACCCAGTACTTC. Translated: CASSQDPLAGGGQETQYF.